Shown below are 4 T cell receptor beta chains from a single sample sequenced in a study of blood T cell repertoires in COVID-19. Using immunoSEQ multiplex PCR, the repertoire was profiled, and TCRdb retains in-frame clones only, with some absent. This repertoire shows about 190,000 clones, 70% to 90% found once; its top ten account for about 5%. The sequencing input was peripheral blood. The receptors come from a woman older than 75 with acute or convalescent COVID-19.

The chain recombines TRBV6-6 with TRBJ1-5; D is undetermined. CDR3 size: 14 residues. Deletions cut 1 base from V and 6 bases from J, with 10 bases between. The germline gives CDR1 MNHNY, CDR2 SVGAGI (reference sequence). Here the CDR3 reads CASSYYGKLQPQHF. DNA for the CDR3: TGTGCCAGCAGTTACTACGGTAAACTTCAGCCCCAGCATTTT.

This clone is a singleton in its sample. This chain joins TRBV15 and TRBJ1-4, with D tentatively TRBD1 (5 bases). The length of the CDR3 is 16 residues. Trimming shortened V by 6 bases and J by 3 bases, and 17 bases separated the two germline ends. Germline V gene data show CDR1 as LNHNV and CDR2 as YYDKDF (reference sequence). As DNA, the CDR3 is TGTGCCACCAGTTTATCCGGGGGTCGGGCTAATGAAAAACTGTTTTTT. Its protein product is CATSLSGGRANEKLFF.

The chain combines TRBV29-1 with TRBJ1-1; D uncertain. Per the germline V gene, CDR1 is SQVTM and CDR2 is ANQGSEA. Trimming took off 5 bases at V and 1 base at J, with 8 bases between the two ends. This CDR3 is built from 12 residues. CDR3 residues: CSVRTSNTEAFF. The CDR3 DNA sequence: TGCAGCGTTCGGACTTCGAACACTGAAGCTTTCTTT.

V gene TRBV9 combines with J gene TRBJ2-1; D is unresolved. This CDR3 region has 16 residues. Trimming stripped 1 base from V and 8 bases from J, with 19 bases between. Germline lookup yields CDR1 SGDLS and CDR2 YYNGEE. Here the CDR3 DNA reads TGTGCCAGCAGCGTATCGGTCCTACCCCCGCAAGATGAGCAGTTCTTC. This sequence encodes CASSVSVLPPQDEQFF.